A selection of T cell receptor beta chains follows, all from one sample in a study of T cell changes during pregnancy in multiple sclerosis. Only in-frame clones appear in the TCRdb table, and some are missing; sequencing was by immunoSEQ multiplex PCR. The repertoire holds some 64,000 clones, with about nine tenths as singletons. Sequencing was performed on peripheral blood, taken in the second trimester of pregnancy. The source is a female donor in good health, enrolled as a control in a pregnancy study. Both conserved end residues are part of each CDR3. A D gene is named only where the DNA matches it firmly. Clone size is stated in some rows and not others, as once, few, many or a class when expanded.

clone size,J gene,D gene,V gene,CDR3 length,CDR3 DNA,CDR3 protein
NA,TRBJ2-1,TRBD2,TRBV18,17,TGTGCCAGCTCACCCCCACCGGGACTAGCCCGTTTAGAGGAGCAGTTCTTC,CASSPPPGLARLEEQFF
NA,TRBJ2-4,NA,TRBV5-4,15,TGTGCCAGCAGCCGGTTTGGTGAGGCCAAAAACATTCAGTACTTC,CASSRFGEAKNIQYF
NA,TRBJ1-4,NA,TRBV7-2,15,TGTGCCAGCAGCCGCGTCGCGGTGGGAGGTGAAAAACTGTTTTTT,CASSRVAVGGEKLFF
NA,TRBJ1-4,NA,TRBV7-2,15,TGTGCCAGCAGCCCCCGGCCAGGCCATAATGAAAAACTGTTTTTT,CASSPRPGHNEKLFF
NA,TRBJ1-1,TRBD1,TRBV4-1,15,TGCGCCAGCAGCCAAACGACAGGGGGAGGGACTGAAGCTTTCTTT,CASSQTTGGGTEAFF
NA,TRBJ2-2,TRBD2,TRBV18,15,TGTGCCAGCTCAAACAGCGGGAAGGCCACCGGGGAGCTGTTTTTT,CASSNSGKATGELFF
NA,TRBJ2-3,TRBD2,TRBV6-5,15,TGTGCCAGCACCTTAGCGGGAGGGTATGCAGATACGCAGTATTTT,CASTLAGGYADTQYF
NA,TRBJ2-7,NA,TRBV9,12,TGTGCCAGCAGCCCCGACACCTACGAGCAGTACTTC,CASSPDTYEQYF
NA,TRBJ1-1,NA,TRBV5-6,14,TGTGCCAGCAGCTCCCCACAGCAGAACACTGAAGCTTTCTTT,CASSSPQQNTEAFF
NA,TRBJ2-1,TRBD2,TRBV19,16,TGTGCCTCCACGGGTGTTATCGGGAGGGCCAACGATGAGCAGTTCTTC,CASTGVIGRANDEQFF
NA,TRBJ2-2,TRBD1,TRBV29-1,12,TGCAGCGTTGGACAGGGGACCGGGGAGCTGTTTTTT,CSVGQGTGELFF
once,TRBJ2-2,NA,TRBV28,14,TGTGCCAGCAGACTTGCCGGGGACACCGGGGAGCTGTTTTTT,CASRLAGDTGELFF
NA,TRBJ2-5,NA,TRBV28,11,TGTGCCACCAGAGGGGAAGAGACCCAGTACTTC,CATRGEETQYF
once,TRBJ1-2,NA,TRBV15,14,TGTGCCACCAGCAGAGATCGGGACGGGGGGTACAGTGCCTTC,CATSRDRDGGYSAF
NA,TRBJ1-5,TRBD1,TRBV5-8,15,TGTGCCAGCAGCTCGGGACAGGGTTATGAGCAGCCCCAGCATTTT,CASSSGQGYEQPQHF
NA,TRBJ2-7,TRBD2,TRBV4-1,19,TGCGCCAGCAGCCAAGGCCCGGGACTAGCGGGAGGAAAGGGTTACGAGCAGTACTTC,CASSQGPGLAGGKGYEQYF
few,TRBJ1-1,NA,TRBV9,13,TGTGCCAGCAGCGTGACAGTGGAGGGGGAAGCTTTCTTT,CASSVTVEGEAFF
NA,TRBJ1-1,NA,TRBV7-8,15,TGTGCCAGCAGCTTTCGCAGGGTTGGAACGACTGAAGCTTTCTTT,CASSFRRVGTTEAFF
NA,TRBJ2-3,NA,TRBV11-2,14,TGTGCCAGCAGCCTGCTAACGGGCACAGATACGCAGTATTTT,CASSLLTGTDTQYF
NA,TRBJ2-7,NA,TRBV28,13,TGTGCCAGCAGTTTACCCCTCCCTTACGAGCAGTACTTC,CASSLPLPYEQYF